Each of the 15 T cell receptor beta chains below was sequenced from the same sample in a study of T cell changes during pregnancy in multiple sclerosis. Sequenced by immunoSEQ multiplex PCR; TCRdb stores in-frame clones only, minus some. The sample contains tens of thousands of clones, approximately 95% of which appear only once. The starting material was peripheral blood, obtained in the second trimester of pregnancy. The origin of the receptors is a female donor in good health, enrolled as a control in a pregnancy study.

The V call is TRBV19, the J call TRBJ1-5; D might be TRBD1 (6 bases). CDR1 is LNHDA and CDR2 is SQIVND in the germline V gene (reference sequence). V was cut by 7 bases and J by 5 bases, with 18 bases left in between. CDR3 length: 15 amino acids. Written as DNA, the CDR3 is TGTGCCAGTACCGATAGGGGGAGAGGGTATCAGCCCCAGCATTTT. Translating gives CASTDRGRGYQPQHF.

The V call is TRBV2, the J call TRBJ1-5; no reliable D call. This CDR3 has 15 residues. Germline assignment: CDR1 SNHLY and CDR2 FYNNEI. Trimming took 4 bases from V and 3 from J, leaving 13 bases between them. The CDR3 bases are TGTGCCAGCAGTGCTGGGAGAAATTACAATCAGCCCCAGCATTTT. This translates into CASSAGRNYNQPQHF.

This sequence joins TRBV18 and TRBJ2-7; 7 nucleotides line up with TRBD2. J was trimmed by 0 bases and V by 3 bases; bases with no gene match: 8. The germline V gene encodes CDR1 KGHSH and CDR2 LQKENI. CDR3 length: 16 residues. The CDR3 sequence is CASSPTGAGSSYEQYF. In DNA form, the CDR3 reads TGTGCCAGCTCACCCACCGGAGCGGGGAGCTCCTACGAGCAGTACTTC.

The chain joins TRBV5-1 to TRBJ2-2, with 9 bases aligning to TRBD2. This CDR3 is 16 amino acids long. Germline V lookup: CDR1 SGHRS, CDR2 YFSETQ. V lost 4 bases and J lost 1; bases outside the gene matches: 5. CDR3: CASSTLTSGNTGELFF. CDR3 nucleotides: TGCGCCAGCAGCACCTTGACTAGCGGGAACACCGGGGAGCTGTTTTTT.

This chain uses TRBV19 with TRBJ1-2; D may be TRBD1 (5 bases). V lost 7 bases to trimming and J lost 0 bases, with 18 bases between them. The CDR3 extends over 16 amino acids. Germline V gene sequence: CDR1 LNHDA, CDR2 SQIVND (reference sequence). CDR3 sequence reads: CASTARLTDTNYGYTF. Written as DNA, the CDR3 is TGTGCCAGTACCGCGCGGTTGACAGACACTAACTATGGCTACACCTTC.

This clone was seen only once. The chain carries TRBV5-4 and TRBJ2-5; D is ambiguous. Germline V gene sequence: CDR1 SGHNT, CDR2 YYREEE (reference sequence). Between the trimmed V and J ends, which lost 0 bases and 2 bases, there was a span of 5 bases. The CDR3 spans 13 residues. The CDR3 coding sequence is TGTGCCAGCAGCTTGGTGTCTCAAGAGACCCAGTACTTC. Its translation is CASSLVSQETQYF.

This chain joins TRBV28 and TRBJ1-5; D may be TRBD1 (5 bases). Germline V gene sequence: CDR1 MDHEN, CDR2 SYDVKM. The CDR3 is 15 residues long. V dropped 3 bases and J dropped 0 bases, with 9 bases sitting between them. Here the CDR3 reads CASSFRGYSNQPQHF. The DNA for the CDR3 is TGTGCCAGCAGTTTTAGGGGATATAGCAATCAGCCCCAGCATTTT.

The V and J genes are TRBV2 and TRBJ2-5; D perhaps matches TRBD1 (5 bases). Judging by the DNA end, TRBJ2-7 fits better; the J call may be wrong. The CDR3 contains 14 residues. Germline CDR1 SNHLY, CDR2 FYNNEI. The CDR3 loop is CASSESSRQTEQYF. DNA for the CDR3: TGTGCCAGCAGTGAGAGCTCCCGACAGACCGAGCAGTACTTC.

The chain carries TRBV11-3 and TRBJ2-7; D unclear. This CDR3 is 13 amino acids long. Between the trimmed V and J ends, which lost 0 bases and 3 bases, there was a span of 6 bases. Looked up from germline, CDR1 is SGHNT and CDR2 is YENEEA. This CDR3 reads CASSLDPGYEQYF. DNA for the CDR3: TGTGCCAGCAGCTTAGATCCGGGCTACGAGCAGTACTTC.

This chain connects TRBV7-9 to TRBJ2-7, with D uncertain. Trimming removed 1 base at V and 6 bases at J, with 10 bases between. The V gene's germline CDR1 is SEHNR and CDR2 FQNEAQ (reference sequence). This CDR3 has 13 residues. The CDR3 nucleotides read TGTGCCAGCAGCTTAGGGTCACAGAGCGAGCAGTACTTC. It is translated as CASSLGSQSEQYF. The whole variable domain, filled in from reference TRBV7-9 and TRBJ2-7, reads DTGVSQNPRHKITKRGQNVTFRCDPISEHNRLYWYRQTLGQGPEFLTYFQNEAQLEKSRLLSDRFSAERPKGSFSTLEIQRTEQGDSAMYLCASSLGSQSEQYFGPGTRLTVT.

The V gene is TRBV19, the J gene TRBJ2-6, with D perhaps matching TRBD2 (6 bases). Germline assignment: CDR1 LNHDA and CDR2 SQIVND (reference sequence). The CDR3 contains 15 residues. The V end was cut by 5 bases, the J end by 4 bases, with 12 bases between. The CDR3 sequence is CASSENGGGANVLTF. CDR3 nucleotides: TGTGCCAGTAGTGAGAACGGGGGAGGGGCCAACGTCCTGACTTTC.

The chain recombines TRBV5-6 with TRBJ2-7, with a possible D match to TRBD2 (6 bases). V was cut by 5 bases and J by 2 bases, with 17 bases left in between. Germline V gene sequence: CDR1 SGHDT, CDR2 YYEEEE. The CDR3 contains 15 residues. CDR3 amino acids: CASSSPGLTTYEQYF. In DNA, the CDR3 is TGTGCCAGCAGTTCGCCGGGACTTACAACCTACGAGCAGTACTTC.

CDR3 in DNA: TGTGCCAGCAGGTTCCGCCGGACTGAAGCTTTCTTT. This sequence encodes CASRFRRTEAFF. The chain has TRBV28 and TRBJ1-1; D ambiguous. The ends were cut back, 6 bases at V and 5 bases at J, with 10 bases in the middle. This CDR3 is 12 amino acids long. Per germline, CDR1 MDHEN and CDR2 SYDVKM. The entire variable domain, with the rest obtained from reference TRBV28 and TRBJ1-1, is as follows: DVKVTQSSRYLVKRTGEKVFLECVQDMDHENMFWYRQDPGLGLRLIYFSYDVKMKEKGDIPEGYSVSREKKERFSLILESASTNQTSMYLCASRFRRTEAFFGQGTRLTVV.

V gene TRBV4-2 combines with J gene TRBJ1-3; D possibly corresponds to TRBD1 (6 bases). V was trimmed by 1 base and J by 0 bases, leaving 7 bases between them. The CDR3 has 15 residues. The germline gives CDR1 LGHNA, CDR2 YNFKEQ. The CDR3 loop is CASSQGQASGNTIYF. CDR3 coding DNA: TGTGCCAGCAGCCAAGGACAGGCCTCTGGAAACACCATATATTTT.

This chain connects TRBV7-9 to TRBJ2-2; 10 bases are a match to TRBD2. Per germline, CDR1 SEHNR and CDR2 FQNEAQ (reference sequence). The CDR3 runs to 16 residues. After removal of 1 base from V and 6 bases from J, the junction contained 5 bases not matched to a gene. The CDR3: CASSLEPSGSPGELFF. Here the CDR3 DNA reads TGTGCCAGCAGCTTAGAGCCTAGCGGGAGCCCCGGGGAGCTGTTTTTT.